This T cell receptor (beta chain) is drawn from a study of identical twins. Broader study findings: It was out-of-frame TCR alpha sharing in monozygotic twins that models underestimated.

Template switching added a universal primer site; cDNA carried unique molecular identifiers. MiXCR, run by TCRdb on the 5' RACE reads, gives a single entry per CDR3 protein. The sample gives under 300,000 distinct CDR3 sequences, roughly 13% of which show up once; more than 3.5% is in the top ten. In this sample, this clonotype turned up a few times. Its target is unknown. Per the germline V gene, CDR1 is WNHNN and CDR2 is SYGVQD (reference sequence). J was trimmed by 1 base and V by 0 bases; bases with no gene match: 9. This CDR3 region has 19 residues. These sequences were also reported in another study, on yellow fever vaccine responses in identical twins.

This clonotype was sampled from a woman between 18 and 29 years old in good health. This chain uses TRBV10-1 with TRBJ1-1, with 12 bases aligning to TRBD1. The sequencing sample was made of memory (CD45RO+) T cells sorted from blood. CDR3 DNA sequence: TGCGCCAGCAGTGAGTCGATGGTTGGGACAGGGGGCACGAACACTGAAGCTTTCTTT. It yields the protein CASSESMVGTGGTNTEAFF.